What follows is one T cell receptor (beta chain) and its context. A much bigger clone sits one base away, suggesting this may be a read error. A sample-barcoded 5' primer and a J-beta primer mix were used in a second PCR of roughly 7 to 12 cycles. A tag from a template-switch adaptor with 12 random nucleotides marked each cDNA molecule. TCRdb fed the 5' RACE reads into MiXCR, producing one record per CDR3 protein. The data contain roughly 1,500,000 distinct CDR3 sequences, 34% of them seen just once; the ten biggest clones take up around 11%. CDR1 and CDR2 (germline): MGHRA, YSYEKL. The CDR3 totals 17 residues. This record comes from a study of blood T cells in healthy people across ages. As for the study in general: About one barcoded beta molecule per two T cells was captured by template switching.

Material for sequencing was blood. This chain links TRBV4-1 with TRBJ2-3; tentative D call: TRBD1 (5 bases). The TCR originated in a woman in her 30s in good health. DNA of the CDR3: TGCGCCAGCAACAATGACCGAACAGGTCAGGGCACAGATGCGCAGTATTTT. Translated, it gives CASNNDRTGQGTDAQYF.